What follows describes a single TCR beta chain. Per the study methods: Estimated nucleated cell counts came from reference gene primer amplification. Profiling relied on immunoSEQ multiplex PCR, and the TCRdb table lists in-frame clones only, not all of them. That table supplies the V and J calls and clone size; D and trimming were determined from the DNA. The repertoire includes fewer than 90,000 clones, 82% of them detected once, and 11% sits in the top ten. This entry comes from a study of blood T cell repertoires in COVID-19. Study overall: COVID-19 samples collected from the United States, Italy and Spain covered acute and convalescent phases. In each case, the material was cDNA or gDNA derived from T cells, B-cell-depleted T cells, or PBMCs.

The CDR3 totals 16 residues. Germline V gene data show CDR1 as KGHSH and CDR2 as LQKENI. Deletions cut 4 bases from V and 6 bases from J, with 21 bases between. This receptor was obtained from a man in his fifties or sixties with acute or convalescent COVID-19. This chain uses TRBV18 with TRBJ1-1; D is unclear. The specimen was peripheral blood. CDR3 region: CASSLIAGGLGAEAFF. CDR3 nucleotides: TGTGCCAGCTCACTTATCGCGGGAGGGCTGGGAGCTGAAGCTTTCTTT.